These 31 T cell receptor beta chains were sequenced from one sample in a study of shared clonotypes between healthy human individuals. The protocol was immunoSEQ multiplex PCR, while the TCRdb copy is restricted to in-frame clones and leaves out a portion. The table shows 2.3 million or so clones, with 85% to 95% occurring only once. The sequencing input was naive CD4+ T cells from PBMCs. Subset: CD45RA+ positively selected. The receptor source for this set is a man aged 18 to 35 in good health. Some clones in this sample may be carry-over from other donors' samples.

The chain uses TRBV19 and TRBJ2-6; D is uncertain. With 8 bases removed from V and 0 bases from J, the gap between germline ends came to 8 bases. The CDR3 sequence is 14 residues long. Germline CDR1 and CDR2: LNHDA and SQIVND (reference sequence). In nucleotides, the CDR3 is TGTGCCAGTTCGGACGGCTCTGGGGCCAACGTCCTGACTTTC. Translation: CASSDGSGANVLTF.

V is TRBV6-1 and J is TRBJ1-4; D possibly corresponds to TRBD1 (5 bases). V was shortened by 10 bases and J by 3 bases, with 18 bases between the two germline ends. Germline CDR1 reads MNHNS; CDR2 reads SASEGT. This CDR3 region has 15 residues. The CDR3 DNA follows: TGTGCCACCGTCAAATATTCGGGGGCTAATGAAAAACTGTTTTTT. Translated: CATVKYSGANEKLFF.

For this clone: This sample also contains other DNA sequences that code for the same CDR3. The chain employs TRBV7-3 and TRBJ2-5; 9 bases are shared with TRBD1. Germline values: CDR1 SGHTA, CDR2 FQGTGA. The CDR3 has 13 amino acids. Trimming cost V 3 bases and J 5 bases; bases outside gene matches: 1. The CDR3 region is CASSFGQGETQYF. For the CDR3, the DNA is TGTGCCAGCAGCTTTGGACAGGGGGAGACCCAGTACTTC.

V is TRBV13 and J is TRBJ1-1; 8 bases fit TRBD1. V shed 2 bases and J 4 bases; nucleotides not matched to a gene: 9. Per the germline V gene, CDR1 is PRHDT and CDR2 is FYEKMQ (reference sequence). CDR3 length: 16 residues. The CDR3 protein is CASSLRYYRGTTEAFF. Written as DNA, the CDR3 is TGTGCCAGCAGCTTACGCTATTACAGGGGGACCACTGAAGCTTTCTTT.

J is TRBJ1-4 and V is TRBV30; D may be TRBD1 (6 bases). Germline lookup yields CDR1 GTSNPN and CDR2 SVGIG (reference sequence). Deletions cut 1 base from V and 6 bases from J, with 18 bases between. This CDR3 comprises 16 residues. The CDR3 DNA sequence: TGTGCCTGGAGTGCTCCCCGGGGGCTAGGGGATGAAAAACTGTTTTTT. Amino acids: CAWSAPRGLGDEKLFF.

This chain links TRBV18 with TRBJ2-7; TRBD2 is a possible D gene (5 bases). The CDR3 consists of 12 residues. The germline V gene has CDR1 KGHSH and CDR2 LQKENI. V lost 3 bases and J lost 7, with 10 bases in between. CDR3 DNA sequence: TGTGCCAGCTCACCCGGGATAGGAGAGCAGTACTTC. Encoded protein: CASSPGIGEQYF. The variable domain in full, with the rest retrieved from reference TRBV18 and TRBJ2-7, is NAGVMQNPRHLVRRRGQEARLRCSPMKGHSHVYWYRQLPEEGLKFMVYLQKENIIDESGMPKERFSAEFPKEGPSILRIQQVVRGDSAAYFCASSPGIGEQYFGPGTRLTVT.

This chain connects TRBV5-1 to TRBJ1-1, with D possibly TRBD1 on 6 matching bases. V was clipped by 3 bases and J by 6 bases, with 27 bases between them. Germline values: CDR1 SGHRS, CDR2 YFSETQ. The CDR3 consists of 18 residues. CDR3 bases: TGCGCCAGCAGCTGGCGACAGGATAGTAGTGGGGTGCTGGCTGAAGCTTTCTTT. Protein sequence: CASSWRQDSSGVLAEAFF.

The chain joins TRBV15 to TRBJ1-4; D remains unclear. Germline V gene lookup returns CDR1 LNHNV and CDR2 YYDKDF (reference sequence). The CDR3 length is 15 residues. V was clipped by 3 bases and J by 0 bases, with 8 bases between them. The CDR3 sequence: CATSRWESTNEKLFF. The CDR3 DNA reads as TGTGCCACCAGCAGGTGGGAGTCAACTAATGAAAAACTGTTTTTT.

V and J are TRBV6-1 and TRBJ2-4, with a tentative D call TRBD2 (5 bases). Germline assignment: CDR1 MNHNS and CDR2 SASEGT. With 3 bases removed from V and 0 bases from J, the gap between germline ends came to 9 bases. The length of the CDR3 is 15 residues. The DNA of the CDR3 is TGTGCCAGCAGTGACGAGGGTTTAGCCAAAAACATTCAGTACTTC. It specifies CASSDEGLAKNIQYF.

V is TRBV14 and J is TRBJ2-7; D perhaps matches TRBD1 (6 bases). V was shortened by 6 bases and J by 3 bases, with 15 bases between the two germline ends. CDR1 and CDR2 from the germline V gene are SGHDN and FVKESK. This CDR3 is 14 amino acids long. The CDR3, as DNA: TGTGCCAGCAGGGGCCAGGGGATTTACTACGAGCAGTACTTC. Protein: CASRGQGIYYEQYF. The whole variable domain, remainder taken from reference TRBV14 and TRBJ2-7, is EAGVTQFPSHSVIEKGQTVTLRCDPISGHDNLYWYRRVMGKEIKFLLHFVKESKQDESGMPNNRFLAERTGGTYSTLKVQPAELEDSGVYFCASRGQGIYYEQYFGPGTRLTVT.

The CDR3 sequence is CASSFPGLAGDTGELFF. The CDR3, as DNA: TGTGCCAGCAGTTTTCCCGGACTAGCGGGGGACACCGGGGAGCTGTTTTTT. The chain employs TRBV28 and TRBJ2-2; 13 bases fit TRBD2. With V trimmed by 3 bases and J by 3 bases, 4 bases remained unmatched. The CDR3 sequence is 17 residues long. CDR1 is MDHEN, CDR2 SYDVKM, per germline.

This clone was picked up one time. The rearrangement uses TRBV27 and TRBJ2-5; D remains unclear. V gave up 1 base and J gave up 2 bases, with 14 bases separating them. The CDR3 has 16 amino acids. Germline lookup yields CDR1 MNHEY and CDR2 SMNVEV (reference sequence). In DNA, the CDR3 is TGTGCCAGCAGTTTATTAGGCGGAAGCGTTCAAGAGACCCAGTACTTC. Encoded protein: CASSLLGGSVQETQYF.

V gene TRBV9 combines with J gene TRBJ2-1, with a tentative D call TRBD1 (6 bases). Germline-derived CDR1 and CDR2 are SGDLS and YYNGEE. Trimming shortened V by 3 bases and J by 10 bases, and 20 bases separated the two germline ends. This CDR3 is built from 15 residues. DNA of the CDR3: TGTGCCAGCAGCGCAGAGGGGAGAGGGGGTACGGAGCAGTTCTTC. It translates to CASSAEGRGGTEQFF.

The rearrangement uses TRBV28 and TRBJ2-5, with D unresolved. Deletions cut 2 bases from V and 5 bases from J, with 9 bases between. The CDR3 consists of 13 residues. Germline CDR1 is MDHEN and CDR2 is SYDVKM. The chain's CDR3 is CASSLGSSETQYF. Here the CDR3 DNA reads TGTGCCAGCAGTTTAGGTTCCTCGGAGACCCAGTACTTC.

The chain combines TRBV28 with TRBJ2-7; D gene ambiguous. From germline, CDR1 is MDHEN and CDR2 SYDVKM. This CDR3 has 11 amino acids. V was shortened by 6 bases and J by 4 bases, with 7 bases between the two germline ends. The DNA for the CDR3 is TGTGCCAGCAGATCCATATACGAGCAGTACTTC. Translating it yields CASRSIYEQYF.

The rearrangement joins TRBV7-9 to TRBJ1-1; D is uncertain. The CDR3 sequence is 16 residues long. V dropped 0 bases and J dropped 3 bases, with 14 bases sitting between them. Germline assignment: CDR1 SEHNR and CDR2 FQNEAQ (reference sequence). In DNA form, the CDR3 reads TGTGCCAGCAGCTTAGCGAAGGGCGCCCAGCACACTGAAGCTTTCTTT. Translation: CASSLAKGAQHTEAFF.

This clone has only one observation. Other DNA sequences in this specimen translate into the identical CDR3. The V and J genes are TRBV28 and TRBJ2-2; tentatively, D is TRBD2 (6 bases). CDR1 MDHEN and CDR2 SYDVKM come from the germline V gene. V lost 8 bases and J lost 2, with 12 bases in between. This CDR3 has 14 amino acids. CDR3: CASSGTRNTGELFF. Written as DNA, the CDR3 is TGTGCCAGCTCTGGGACTCGTAACACCGGGGAGCTGTTTTTT. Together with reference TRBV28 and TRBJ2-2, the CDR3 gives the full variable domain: DVKVTQSSRYLVKRTGEKVFLECVQDMDHENMFWYRQDPGLGLRLIYFSYDVKMKEKGDIPEGYSVSREKKERFSLILESASTNQTSMYLCASSGTRNTGELFFGEGSRLTVL.

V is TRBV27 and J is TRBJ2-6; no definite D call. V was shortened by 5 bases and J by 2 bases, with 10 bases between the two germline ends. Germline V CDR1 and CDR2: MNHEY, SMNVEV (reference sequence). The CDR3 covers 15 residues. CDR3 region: CASSRRQAGANVLTF. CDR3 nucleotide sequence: TGTGCCAGCAGTCGAAGACAAGCTGGGGCCAACGTCCTGACTTTC.

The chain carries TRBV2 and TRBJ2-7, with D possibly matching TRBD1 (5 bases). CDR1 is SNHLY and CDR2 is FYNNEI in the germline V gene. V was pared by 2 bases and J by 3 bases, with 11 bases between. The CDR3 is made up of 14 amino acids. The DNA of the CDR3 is TGTGCCAGCAGTGAACAGGGTGAGCTCTACGAGCAGTACTTC. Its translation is CASSEQGELYEQYF.

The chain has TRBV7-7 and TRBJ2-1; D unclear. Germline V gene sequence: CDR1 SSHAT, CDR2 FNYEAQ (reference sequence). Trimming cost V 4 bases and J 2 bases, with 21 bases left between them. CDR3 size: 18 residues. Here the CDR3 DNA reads TGTGCCAGCAGCTCCCTCGACCGTCGGGCACCCACCTACAATGAGCAGTTCTTC. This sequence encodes CASSSLDRRAPTYNEQFF.

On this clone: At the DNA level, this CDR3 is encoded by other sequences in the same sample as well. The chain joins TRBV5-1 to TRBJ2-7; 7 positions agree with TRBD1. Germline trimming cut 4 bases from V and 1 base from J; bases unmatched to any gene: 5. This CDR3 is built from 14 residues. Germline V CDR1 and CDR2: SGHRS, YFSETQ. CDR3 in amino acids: CASSAGDSSYEQYF. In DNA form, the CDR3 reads TGCGCCAGCAGCGCCGGGGACAGTTCCTACGAGCAGTACTTC.

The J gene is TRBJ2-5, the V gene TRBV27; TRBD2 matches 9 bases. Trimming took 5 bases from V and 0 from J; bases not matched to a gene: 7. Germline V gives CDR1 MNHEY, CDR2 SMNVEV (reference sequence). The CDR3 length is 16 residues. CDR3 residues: CASSTFAGGYQETQYF. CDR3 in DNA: TGTGCCAGCAGTACCTTTGCGGGAGGGTACCAAGAGACCCAGTACTTC.

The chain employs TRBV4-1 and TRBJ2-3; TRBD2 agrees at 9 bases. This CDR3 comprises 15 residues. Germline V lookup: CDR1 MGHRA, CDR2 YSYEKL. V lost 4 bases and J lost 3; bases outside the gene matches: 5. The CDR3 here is CASSLLAGTTDTQYF. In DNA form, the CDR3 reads TGCGCCAGCAGCCTTCTAGCGGGGACAACAGATACGCAGTATTTT.

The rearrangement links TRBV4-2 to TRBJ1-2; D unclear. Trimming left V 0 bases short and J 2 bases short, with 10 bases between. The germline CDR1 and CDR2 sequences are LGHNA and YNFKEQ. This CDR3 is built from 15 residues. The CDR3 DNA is TGTGCCAGCAGCCAAGATCCCTCTTCGAACTATGGCTACACCTTC. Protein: CASSQDPSSNYGYTF.

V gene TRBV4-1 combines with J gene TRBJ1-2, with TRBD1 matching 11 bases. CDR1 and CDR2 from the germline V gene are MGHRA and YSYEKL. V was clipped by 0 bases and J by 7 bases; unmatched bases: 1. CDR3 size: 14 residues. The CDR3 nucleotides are TGCGCCAGCAGCCAAGAAGGGACAGGGGGTGGCTACACCTTC. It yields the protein CASSQEGTGGGYTF.

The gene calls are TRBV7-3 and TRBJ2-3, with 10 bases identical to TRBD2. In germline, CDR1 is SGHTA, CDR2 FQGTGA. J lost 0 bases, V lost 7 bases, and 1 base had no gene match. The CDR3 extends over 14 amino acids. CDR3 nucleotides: TGTGCCAGCACTAGCGGGAGAAGCACAGATACGCAGTATTTT. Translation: CASTSGRSTDTQYF.

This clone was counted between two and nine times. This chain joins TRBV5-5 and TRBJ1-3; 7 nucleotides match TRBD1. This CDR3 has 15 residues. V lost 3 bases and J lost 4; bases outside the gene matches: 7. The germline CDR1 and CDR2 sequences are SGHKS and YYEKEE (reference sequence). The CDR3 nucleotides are TGTGCCAGCAGCTCCGATACAGGGGACGGAAACACCATATATTTT. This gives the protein CASSSDTGDGNTIYF.

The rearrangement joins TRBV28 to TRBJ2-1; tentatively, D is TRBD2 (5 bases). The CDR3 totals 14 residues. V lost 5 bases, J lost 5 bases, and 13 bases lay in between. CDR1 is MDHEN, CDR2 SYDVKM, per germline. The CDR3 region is CASSVAYYNNEQFF. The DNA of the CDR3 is TGTGCCAGCAGTGTAGCGTATTACAACAATGAGCAGTTCTTC.

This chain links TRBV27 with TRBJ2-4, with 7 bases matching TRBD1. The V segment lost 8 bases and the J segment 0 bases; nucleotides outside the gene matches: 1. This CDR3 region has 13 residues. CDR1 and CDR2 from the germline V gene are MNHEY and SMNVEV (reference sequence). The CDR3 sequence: CASGDRAKNIQYF. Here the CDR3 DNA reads TGTGCCAGCGGGGACAGAGCCAAAAACATTCAGTACTTC.

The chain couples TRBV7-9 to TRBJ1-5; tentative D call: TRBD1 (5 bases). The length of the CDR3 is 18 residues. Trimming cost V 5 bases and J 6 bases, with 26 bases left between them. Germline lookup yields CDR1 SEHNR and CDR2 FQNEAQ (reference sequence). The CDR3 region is CASSLYGTGVDGSQPQHF. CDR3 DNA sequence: TGTGCCAGCAGCCTGTACGGGACGGGGGTAGACGGGAGTCAGCCCCAGCATTTT.

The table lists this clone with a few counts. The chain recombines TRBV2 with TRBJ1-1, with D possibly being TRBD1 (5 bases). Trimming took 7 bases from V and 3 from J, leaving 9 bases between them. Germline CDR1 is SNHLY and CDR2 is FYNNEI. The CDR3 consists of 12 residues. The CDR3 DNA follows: TGTGCCAGCATGCAGGGTTACACTGAAGCTTTCTTT. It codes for CASMQGYTEAFF.